Shown below are 29 T cell receptor beta chains from a single sample sequenced in a study of blood T cell repertoires in COVID-19. Data came from immunoSEQ multiplex PCR; TCRdb stores just in-frame clones and leaves some out. The sample lists 100,000 to 150,000 clones, more than 70% occurring once. Sequencing was done on a sample of peripheral blood. The receptors derive from a woman of 80 years or more with acute or convalescent COVID-19.

The rearrangement uses TRBV21-1 and TRBJ1-2; the DNA was not compared with TRBD1, the D call given in the table. TRBV21-1 corresponds to a pseudogene. The CDR3 extends over 14 amino acids. CDR3 in DNA: TGTGCCAGCAGCAAAGGACAGGAAACCTATGGCTACACCTTC. Its translation: CASSKGQETYGYTF.

This clone has more than one count but fewer than ten. This rearrangement joins TRBV19 to TRBJ1-5, with D perhaps TRBD1 (6 bases). Germline CDR1 and CDR2: LNHDA and SQIVND (reference sequence). This CDR3 contains 18 residues. The V end lost 4 bases, the J end lost 0 bases, and 19 bases lay between the germline ends. CDR3: CASSRQRGSGVSNQPQHF. The CDR3 bases are TGTGCCAGTAGTAGACAACGAGGGTCAGGGGTTAGCAATCAGCCCCAGCATTTT.

This rearrangement joins TRBV28 to TRBJ1-6; 8 bases match TRBD1. Unmatched junction bases numbered 5, after V lost 5 bases and J lost 5 bases. CDR1 is MDHEN and CDR2 is SYDVKM in the germline V gene. This CDR3 has 15 amino acids. CDR3 sequence: CASSPGGVNNSPLHF. CDR3 nucleotide sequence: TGTGCCAGCAGTCCAGGGGGCGTAAATAATTCACCCCTCCACTTT.

This chain connects TRBV3-1 (or the pseudogene TRBV3-2) to TRBJ1-2; D possibly corresponds to TRBD1 (5 bases). V was trimmed by 3 bases and J by 0 bases, leaving 11 bases between them. This CDR3 has 15 residues. Germline V gene lookup returns CDR1 LGHDT and CDR2 YNNKEL (reference sequence). CDR3 sequence: CASSHLKTANYGYTF. In nucleotides, the CDR3 is TGTGCCAGCAGCCACCTCAAGACAGCTAACTATGGCTACACCTTC.

This clone has just a few counts. J is TRBJ2-1 and V is TRBV24-1; 7 bases match TRBD2. With V trimmed by 4 bases and J by 4 bases, 9 bases remained unmatched. In germline, CDR1 is KGHDR, CDR2 SFDVKD. The CDR3 loop spans 16 amino acids. The CDR3 loop reads CATSDPAGDRYNEQFF. The CDR3 DNA is TGTGCCACCAGTGACCCCGCGGGGGATAGGTACAATGAGCAGTTCTTC.

The J gene is TRBJ2-1, the V gene TRBV5-4; 8 bases are shared with TRBD2. There are 14 residues in the CDR3. J was trimmed by 4 bases and V by 3 bases; bases with no gene match: 3. Per germline, CDR1 SGHNT and CDR2 YYREEE (reference sequence). The CDR3 sequence is CASSSRGGYNEQFF. The DNA for the CDR3 is TGTGCCAGCAGCTCCCGGGGGGGATACAATGAGCAGTTCTTC. Full variable domain (missing parts from reference TRBV5-4 and TRBJ2-1): ETGVTQSPTHLIKTRGQQVTLRCSSQSGHNTVSWYQQALGQGPQFIFQYYREEENGRGNFPPRFSGLQFPNYSSELNVNALELDDSALYLCASSSRGGYNEQFFGPGTRLTVL.

The chain has TRBV3-1 (or the pseudogene TRBV3-2) and TRBJ2-3; 8 bases map to TRBD2. The trim removed 1 base at V and 3 bases at J, leaving 3 bases unmatched. Per the germline V gene, CDR1 is LGHDT and CDR2 is YNNKEL (reference sequence). CDR3 length equals 15 residues. The CDR3 DNA follows: TGTGCCAGCAGCCAAGTCCCGGGAGGGACAGATACGCAGTATTTT. This gives the protein CASSQVPGGTDTQYF.

The V and J genes are TRBV24-1 and TRBJ2-1; possibly TRBD2 for D (5 bases). The CDR3 is 16 amino acids. The V and J ends lost 9 bases and 5 bases respectively, with 22 bases between them. Germline-derived CDR1 and CDR2 are KGHDR and SFDVKD. As DNA, the CDR3 is TGTGCCACCCAACCTAAGGAGCTAGCCGGAAACAATGAGCAGTTCTTC. Translating it yields CATQPKELAGNNEQFF.

The V and J genes are TRBV12-1 and TRBJ1-2. TRBV12-1 is listed as a pseudogene. CDR3 length equals 19 residues. The CDR3 sequence is CASSFGRDRAPLANYGYTF. The CDR3 region has the DNA TGTGCCAGCAGCTTTGGTCGGGATCGCGCCCCCCTAGCTAACTATGGCTACACCTTC.

The V gene is TRBV18, the J gene TRBJ2-3; 7 bases are shared with TRBD1. Trimming took 0 bases from V and 4 from J; bases not matched to a gene: 7. The CDR3 contains 16 residues. CDR1 KGHSH and CDR2 LQKENI come from the germline V gene. Here the CDR3 reads CASSPPRTGGADTQYF. CDR3 sequence (DNA): TGTGCCAGCTCACCACCCAGGACAGGAGGAGCAGATACGCAGTATTTT.

The V gene is TRBV19, the J gene TRBJ1-3; D remains unclear. The CDR3 runs to 13 residues. Trimming removed 7 bases at V and 0 bases at J, with 7 bases between. Germline lookup yields CDR1 LNHDA and CDR2 SQIVND (reference sequence). In nucleotides, the CDR3 is TGTGCCAGTATACGCAGCTCTGGAAACACCATATATTTT. Amino acids: CASIRSSGNTIYF.

J is TRBJ2-1 and V is TRBV28, with TRBD2 matching over 9 bases. V was pared by 11 bases and J by 2 bases, with 7 bases of the junction left unmatched. This CDR3 is built from 14 residues. Germline lookup yields CDR1 MDHEN and CDR2 SYDVKM. CDR3 loop: CAASGRPTYNEQFF. DNA for the CDR3: TGTGCCGCAAGCGGGAGGCCGACCTACAATGAGCAGTTCTTC.

In this sample, this clone turned up once. The V gene is TRBV5-1, the J gene TRBJ2-7; 7 positions match TRBD2. Germline V gene data show CDR1 as SGHRS and CDR2 as YFSETQ. The CDR3 loop spans 13 amino acids. The trim removed 3 bases at V and 3 bases at J, leaving 3 bases unmatched. This CDR3 is CASSSGGNYEQYF. CDR3 sequence (DNA): TGCGCCAGCAGCTCCGGGGGGAACTACGAGCAGTACTTC.

The chain combines TRBV18 with TRBJ2-1, with 7 bases lining up with TRBD2. V was clipped by 2 bases and J by 9 bases; unmatched bases: 10. The CDR3 is 15 amino acids. In germline, CDR1 is KGHSH, CDR2 LQKENI. Written as DNA, the CDR3 is TGTGCCAGCTCACCAATCCTAGCGGAGTGGGGTGAGCAGTTCTTC. Its translation is CASSPILAEWGEQFF.

The genes are TRBV19 and TRBJ1-6; D gene ambiguous. This CDR3 is 14 amino acids long. Per the germline V gene, CDR1 is LNHDA and CDR2 is SQIVND (reference sequence). The ends were cut back, 6 bases at V and 2 bases at J, with 8 bases in the middle. CDR3 bases: TGTGCCAGTAGCCAACAGACCTATAATTCACCCCTCCACTTT. Protein: CASSQQTYNSPLHF.

This chain joins TRBV5-1 and TRBJ1-6, with D perhaps TRBD1 (5 bases). Trimming took off 0 bases at V and 0 bases at J, with 10 bases between the two ends. CDR1 is SGHRS and CDR2 is YFSETQ in the germline V gene. CDR3 length equals 17 residues. The CDR3 nucleotides read TGCGCCAGCAGCTTGGGCCAGGACATCTCCTATAATTCACCCCTCCACTTT. Translated, it gives CASSLGQDISYNSPLHF.

This rearrangement joins TRBV10-3 to TRBJ2-1, with D possibly matching TRBD1 (5 bases). The germline V gene encodes CDR1 ENHRY and CDR2 SYGVKD. The CDR3 has 15 residues. V gave up 3 bases and J gave up 8 bases, with 17 bases separating them. The CDR3 reads CAISEVRKGADEQFF. DNA for the CDR3: TGTGCCATCAGTGAAGTAAGAAAAGGGGCCGATGAGCAGTTCTTC.

The rearrangement uses TRBV27 and TRBJ2-1; TRBD2 agrees at 10 bases. J was trimmed by 6 bases and V by 4 bases; bases with no gene match: 15. The germline V gene has CDR1 MNHEY and CDR2 SMNVEV (reference sequence). This CDR3 spans 18 amino acids. The CDR3 loop reads CASSSLPWTSGFFNEQFF. CDR3 sequence (DNA): TGTGCCAGCAGTTCTCTACCCTGGACTAGCGGATTTTTCAATGAGCAGTTCTTC.

This chain joins TRBV29-1 and TRBJ2-3; tentative D call: TRBD1 (5 bases). The CDR3 runs to 13 residues. V was clipped by 5 bases and J by 1 base, with 10 bases between them. Per the germline V gene, CDR1 is SQVTM and CDR2 is ANQGSEA. The chain's CDR3 is CSVKARGTDTQYF. The CDR3 DNA sequence: TGCAGCGTTAAAGCCAGGGGCACAGATACGCAGTATTTT.

The chain recombines TRBV30 with TRBJ2-3; 12 bases map to TRBD2. The V segment lost 4 bases and the J segment 5 bases; nucleotides outside the gene matches: 1. There are 13 residues in the CDR3. Germline CDR1 reads GTSNPN; CDR2 reads SVGIG (reference sequence). The CDR3 region has the DNA TGTGCCTGGACTAGCGGGAGGGAAGATACGCAGTATTTT. Its translation: CAWTSGREDTQYF.

V and J are TRBV5-1 and TRBJ2-3; 16 positions match TRBD2. The germline CDR1 and CDR2 sequences are SGHRS and YFSETQ. V lost 4 bases, J lost 9 bases, and 2 bases stayed unmatched. This CDR3 region has 14 residues. CDR3 nucleotide sequence: TGCGCCAGCAGCCCGGGACTAGCGGGAGGGACGCAGTATTTT. This gives the protein CASSPGLAGGTQYF.

This rearrangement joins TRBV7-9 to TRBJ1-2; 7 nucleotides line up with TRBD1. This CDR3 contains 14 residues. With V trimmed by 3 bases and J by 4 bases, 5 bases remained unmatched. Per the germline V gene, CDR1 is SEHNR and CDR2 is FQNEAQ (reference sequence). CDR3 residues: CASSFRQGSYGYTF. The DNA of the CDR3 is TGTGCCAGCAGCTTTCGACAGGGAAGCTATGGCTACACCTTC.

The rearrangement joins TRBV9 to TRBJ2-5; TRBD2 matches at 12 bases. This CDR3 region has 16 residues. In germline, CDR1 is SGDLS, CDR2 YYNGEE. The V segment lost 0 bases and the J segment 5 bases; nucleotides outside the gene matches: 5. The CDR3 nucleotides read TGTGCCAGCAGCGTAGCCCTAGCGGGGGGGCTCGAGACCCAGTACTTC. It specifies CASSVALAGGLETQYF.

The V gene is TRBV3-1 (or the pseudogene TRBV3-2), the J gene TRBJ1-5, with a tentative D call TRBD1 (5 bases). Between the trimmed V and J ends, which lost 1 base and 5 bases, there was a span of 12 bases. The germline V gene encodes CDR1 LGHDT and CDR2 YNNKEL (reference sequence). The length of the CDR3 is 15 residues. CDR3 bases: TGTGCCAGCAGCCAAGGGATAGGGGTCGATCAGCCCCAGCATTTT. Its translation is CASSQGIGVDQPQHF.

The chain employs TRBV18 and TRBJ2-7; the match to TRBD1 covers 7 bases. The junction had 11 bases not matched to a gene; V was cut back by 2 bases and J by 4 bases. The CDR3 has 16 amino acids. Germline CDR1 is KGHSH and CDR2 is LQKENI. The chain's CDR3 is CASSPGSTDRLYEQYF. DNA for the CDR3: TGTGCCAGCTCACCAGGAAGTACGGACAGGCTTTACGAGCAGTACTTC.

The chain links TRBV5-4 to TRBJ2-5, with 10 positions matching TRBD2. Germline loops: CDR1 SGHNT, CDR2 YYREEE (reference sequence). Trimming at V came to 4 bases and at J to 5 bases, leaving 14 bases not matched to a gene. The CDR3 has 17 residues. CDR3 DNA sequence: TGTGCCAGCAGCCGGGGGGTGCTAGCGGGAGTTATGGAGACCCAGTACTTC. Amino acids: CASSRGVLAGVMETQYF.

The chain combines TRBV19 with TRBJ1-5, with 9 bases that match TRBD1. Germline-derived CDR1 and CDR2 are LNHDA and SQIVND (reference sequence). This CDR3 is 16 amino acids long. Trimming at V came to 5 bases and at J to 2 bases, leaving 7 bases not matched to a gene. The CDR3 DNA reads as TGTGCCAGTAGTTCCCAGGACAGGGGTGGCAATCAGCCCCAGCATTTT. Translation gives CASSSQDRGGNQPQHF.

This clone showed up just a few times. The V gene is TRBV6-1, the J gene TRBJ1-2; D gene ambiguous. Germline V gene data show CDR1 as MNHNS and CDR2 as SASEGT. This CDR3 region has 15 residues. The ends were cut back, 1 base at V and 0 bases at J, with 9 bases in the middle. Here the CDR3 DNA reads TGTGCCAGCAGTGAAGGAAGACTGACTAACTATGGCTACACCTTC. Its translation: CASSEGRLTNYGYTF.

The chain recombines TRBV7-2 with TRBJ2-7; 7 nucleotides agree with TRBD1. V was pared by 1 base and J by 10 bases, with 4 bases of the junction left unmatched. Germline V gene data show CDR1 as SGHTA and CDR2 as FQGNSA. The CDR3 runs 12 residues. CDR3 nucleotides: TGTGCCAGCAGCTTAGACCAGGGGGTCCAGTACTTC. Residues: CASSLDQGVQYF.